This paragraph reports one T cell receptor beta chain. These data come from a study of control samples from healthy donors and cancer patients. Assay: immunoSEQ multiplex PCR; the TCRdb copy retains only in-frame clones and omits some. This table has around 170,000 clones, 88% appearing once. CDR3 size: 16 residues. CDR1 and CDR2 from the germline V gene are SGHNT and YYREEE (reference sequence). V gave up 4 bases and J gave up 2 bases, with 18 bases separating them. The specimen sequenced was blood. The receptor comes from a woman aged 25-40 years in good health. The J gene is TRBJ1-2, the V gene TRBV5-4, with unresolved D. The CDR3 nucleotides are TGTGCCAGCAGCGATCCACAGCTTAAATTAAACTATGGCTACACCTTC. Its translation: CASSDPQLKLNYGYTF.